These 32 T cell receptor beta chains originate from one sample sequenced in a study of blood T cell repertoires in COVID-19. The assay was immunoSEQ multiplex PCR, and TCRdb's table has in-frame clones only and misses some. The sample holds around 130,000 clones, over 75% seen once. Input material: peripheral blood. The receptor set was obtained from a man aged 65 to 79 with active COVID-19.

The chain links TRBV28 to TRBJ2-2; 11 bases are shared with TRBD1. In germline, CDR1 is MDHEN, CDR2 SYDVKM. The CDR3 is made up of 15 amino acids. V dropped 9 bases and J dropped 3; count of bases not matched to a gene: 6. CDR3 protein: CASQGTGGYTGELFF. DNA of the CDR3: TGTGCCAGTCAAGGGACAGGGGGGTACACCGGGGAGCTGTTTTTT.

The V and J genes are TRBV3-1 (or the pseudogene TRBV3-2) and TRBJ2-7; possibly TRBD2 for D (5 bases). There are 12 residues in the CDR3. With 4 bases removed from V and 6 bases from J, the gap between germline ends came to 10 bases. From germline, CDR1 is LGHDT and CDR2 YNNKEL (reference sequence). DNA for the CDR3: TGTGCCAGCAGCCGCACTAGACTCGAGCAGTACTTC. Translating gives CASSRTRLEQYF.

This chain links TRBV19 with TRBJ2-7; 7 bases are a match to TRBD1. The germline V gene encodes CDR1 LNHDA and CDR2 SQIVND (reference sequence). The CDR3 length is 14 residues. The ends lost 6 bases at V and 2 bases at J; junction bases unmatched: 7. In nucleotides, the CDR3 is TGTGCCAGTAGATCCGACAGGGTCCCCTACGAGCAGTACTTC. This encodes CASRSDRVPYEQYF.

J is TRBJ1-1 and V is TRBV7-2, with D unclear. CDR1 and CDR2 (germline): SGHTA, FQGNSA. The CDR3 is made up of 14 amino acids. V lost 3 bases and J lost 2, with 10 bases in between. In DNA form, the CDR3 reads TGTGCCAGCAGCTTGCGTCGGGGAAACACTGAAGCTTTCTTT. Translation gives CASSLRRGNTEAFF.

This clone appeared a single time. This chain uses TRBV29-1 with TRBJ1-5, with a possible D match to TRBD1 (6 bases). CDR1 is SQVTM, CDR2 ANQGSEA, per germline. This CDR3 contains 14 residues. Trimming stripped 6 bases from V and 1 base from J, with 13 bases between. The CDR3 is CSVAARGSNQPQHF. The CDR3 DNA reads as TGCAGCGTCGCCGCCAGGGGAAGCAATCAGCCCCAGCATTTT.

The chain combines TRBV3-1 (or the pseudogene TRBV3-2) with TRBJ2-1; a weak D match, TRBD1 (5 bases). The germline gives CDR1 LGHDT, CDR2 YNNKEL (reference sequence). CDR3 length equals 13 residues. The V and J ends lost 5 bases and 8 bases respectively, with 13 bases between them. CDR3 sequence reads: CASSKTRADEQFF. The CDR3 bases are TGTGCCAGCAGCAAGACCAGGGCCGATGAGCAGTTCTTC.

V and J are TRBV10-3 and TRBJ2-3, with D possibly TRBD2 on 6 matching bases. The V gene's germline CDR1 is ENHRY and CDR2 SYGVKD. The CDR3 length is 16 residues. V was pared by 0 bases and J by 8 bases, with 18 bases between. DNA of the CDR3: TGTGCCATCAGTGAGTCGGAGAGAGCGGGCCCCGGTACGCAGTATTTT. Translating gives CAISESERAGPGTQYF.

The V gene is TRBV4-2, the J gene TRBJ2-7; D ambiguous. Trimming took 0 bases from V and 6 from J, leaving 12 bases between them. The length of the CDR3 is 14 residues. Germline V lookup: CDR1 LGHNA, CDR2 YNFKEQ. CDR3 residues: CASSQDWATREQYF. In DNA, the CDR3 is TGTGCCAGCAGCCAAGATTGGGCTACCCGCGAGCAGTACTTC.

V and J are TRBV24-1 and TRBJ2-5, with D perhaps matching TRBD1 (7 bases). The germline V gene encodes CDR1 KGHDR and CDR2 SFDVKD. The V and J ends lost 4 bases and 1 base respectively, with 21 bases between them. The CDR3 length is 18 residues. The CDR3 nucleotides read TGTGCCACCAGTGACCAGGGACCCGGAGGGGGCCTCCAAGAGACCCAGTACTTC. Encoded protein: CATSDQGPGGGLQETQYF.

The V gene is TRBV19, the J gene TRBJ2-2; TRBD1 is a possible D gene (5 bases). This CDR3 region has 15 residues. V was trimmed by 3 bases and J by 1 base, leaving 9 bases between them. Looked up from germline, CDR1 is LNHDA and CDR2 is SQIVND (reference sequence). CDR3 loop: CASSIRRENTGELFF. The CDR3 DNA reads TGTGCCAGTAGTATTCGCAGGGAGAACACCGGGGAGCTGTTTTTT.

This chain joins TRBV5-1 and TRBJ2-3, with a weak D call TRBD1 (6 bases). Per the germline V gene, CDR1 is SGHRS and CDR2 is YFSETQ. Trimming removed 10 bases from V and 3 bases from J, with 15 bases in between. CDR3 length: 13 amino acids. The CDR3 coding sequence is TGCGCCTCGTCGGACAGACGTACAGATACGCAGTATTTT. Translation: CASSDRRTDTQYF.

This chain links TRBV5-1 with TRBJ2-1, with TRBD2 identical over 10 bases. Trimming took 5 bases from V and 5 from J; bases not matched to a gene: 10. Per germline, CDR1 SGHRS and CDR2 YFSETQ. The CDR3 has 16 residues. The CDR3 DNA follows: TGCGCCAGCAGGCTTGGTGGGACTAGCGCGAACAATGAGCAGTTCTTC. Its protein is CASRLGGTSANNEQFF.

The V call is TRBV19, the J call TRBJ2-5, with TRBD2 identical over 14 bases. With 4 bases clipped from V and 5 bases from J, the junction kept 3 bases outside the gene matches. Looked up from germline, CDR1 is LNHDA and CDR2 is SQIVND (reference sequence). The CDR3 has 15 amino acids. The CDR3 sequence: CASSNRLAGGETQYF. The CDR3 DNA sequence: TGTGCCAGTAGTAACAGACTAGCGGGAGGGGAGACCCAGTACTTC.

The chain's CDR3 is CASSLVQGRGGYTF. The CDR3 nucleotides are TGTGCCAGCAGCTTGGTACAGGGAAGGGGTGGCTACACCTTC. The genes are TRBV5-8 and TRBJ1-2, with a weak D call TRBD1 (6 bases). V gave up 0 bases and J gave up 7 bases, with 13 bases separating them. The CDR3 totals 14 residues. Germline lookup yields CDR1 SGHTS and CDR2 YDEGEE.

The chain carries TRBV11-3 and TRBJ2-7; TRBD2 matches 10 bases. The CDR3 extends over 17 amino acids. Per the germline V gene, CDR1 is SGHNT and CDR2 is YENEEA. V was clipped by 0 bases and J by 1 base; unmatched bases: 6. The CDR3 reads CASSLDWGLASSYEQYF. DNA for the CDR3: TGTGCCAGCAGCTTAGATTGGGGACTAGCGTCGTCCTACGAGCAGTACTTC. Supplemented by reference TRBV11-3 and TRBJ2-7, the full variable domain reads EAGVVQSPRYKIIEKKQPVAFWCNPISGHNTLYWYLQNLGQGPELLIRYENEEAVDDSQLPKDRFSAERLKGVDSTLKIQPAELGDSAVYLCASSLDWGLASSYEQYFGPGTRLTVT.

The chain recombines TRBV9 with TRBJ2-7; 11 bases align to TRBD1. Germline CDR1 is SGDLS and CDR2 is YYNGEE. This CDR3 region has 15 residues. The V and J ends lost 4 bases and 5 bases, in that order; junction bases with no gene match: 8. The CDR3: CASSPRTGGLDEQYF. CDR3 bases: TGTGCCAGCAGCCCCCGGACAGGGGGCCTGGACGAGCAGTACTTC.

The chain employs TRBV24-1 and TRBJ2-1; TRBD2 might be the D (6 bases). Per the germline V gene, CDR1 is KGHDR and CDR2 is SFDVKD. Trimming took off 5 bases at V and 10 bases at J, with 11 bases between the two ends. There are 12 residues in the CDR3. The CDR3 sequence: CATSGGEIEQFF. CDR3 nucleotides: TGTGCCACCAGTGGCGGGGAAATAGAGCAGTTCTTC.

The V and J genes are TRBV4-2 and TRBJ2-7, with 8 bases aligning to TRBD2. Per germline, CDR1 LGHNA and CDR2 YNFKEQ. V shed 0 bases, J shed 2 bases, and the junction held 6 bases outside the gene matches. This CDR3 has 16 amino acids. The CDR3 DNA is TGTGCCAGCAGCCAAGATGCGACTAGCGACGCCTACGAGCAGTACTTC. The encoded protein is CASSQDATSDAYEQYF.

The rearrangement links TRBV19 to TRBJ2-1, with 13 bases identical to TRBD2. This CDR3 spans 15 amino acids. From germline, CDR1 is LNHDA and CDR2 SQIVND (reference sequence). The V segment lost 7 bases and the J segment 5 bases; nucleotides outside the gene matches: 5. Here the CDR3 DNA reads TGTGCCAGTAAGGGCGGGACTAGCGGGAACAATGAGCAGTTCTTC. Protein: CASKGGTSGNNEQFF. The complete variable domain, with remaining parts taken from reference TRBV19 and TRBJ2-1, reads DGGITQSPKYLFRKEGQNVTLSCEQNLNHDAMYWYRQDPGQGLRLIYYSQIVNDFQKGDIAEGYSVSREKKESFPLTVTSAQKNPTAFYLCASKGGTSGNNEQFFGPGTRLTVL.

The V call is TRBV28, the J call TRBJ1-1; D perhaps matches TRBD1 (5 bases). This CDR3 region has 14 residues. From germline, CDR1 is MDHEN and CDR2 SYDVKM. The ends were cut back, 5 bases at V and 3 bases at J, with 13 bases in the middle. The CDR3 spells CASSGGTGHTEAFF. The CDR3 DNA follows: TGTGCCAGCAGTGGCGGGACCGGGCACACTGAAGCTTTCTTT.

The V call is TRBV27, the J call TRBJ1-6; 8 bases line up with TRBD1. Germline lookup yields CDR1 MNHEY and CDR2 SMNVEV (reference sequence). The CDR3 is made up of 15 amino acids. Trimming at V came to 5 bases and at J to 9 bases, leaving 9 bases not matched to a gene. The CDR3 protein is CASSPQGAPRSPLHF. The CDR3 coding sequence is TGTGCCAGCAGTCCCCAGGGGGCCCCTCGTTCACCCCTCCACTTT.

This sequence joins TRBV15 and TRBJ2-5; 7 bases line up with TRBD2. The V gene's germline CDR1 is LNHNV and CDR2 YYDKDF (reference sequence). Trimming at V came to 5 bases and at J to 4 bases, leaving 7 bases not matched to a gene. CDR3 length equals 14 residues. DNA of the CDR3: TGTGCCACCAGCGAGGAGGGAGGGCTAGAGACCCAGTACTTC. Protein product: CATSEEGGLETQYF.

This sequence joins TRBV7-8 and TRBJ1-2; possible D gene TRBD1, 6 bases. The CDR3 has 13 residues. Germline values: CDR1 SGHVS, CDR2 FQNEAQ. Trimming pared 5 bases from V and 6 bases from J, leaving 13 bases between. The CDR3 sequence is CASSPPGQNGYTF. For the CDR3, the DNA is TGTGCCAGCAGCCCCCCCGGACAGAATGGCTACACCTTC.

The chain couples TRBV27 to TRBJ2-2; D is unresolved. CDR1 and CDR2 from the germline V gene are MNHEY and SMNVEV (reference sequence). The CDR3 runs 11 residues. V lost 7 bases and J lost 6, with 6 bases in between. This chain's CDR3 is CASKSAGELFF. The CDR3 DNA is TGTGCCAGCAAAAGCGCCGGGGAGCTGTTTTTT.

In this sample, this clone turned up a few times. The chain employs TRBV28 and TRBJ2-7, with TRBD2 identical over 14 bases. The CDR3 sequence is 15 residues long. The J segment lost 6 bases and the V segment lost 4 bases, leaving 5 bases of the junction unmatched. CDR1 and CDR2 from the germline V gene are MDHEN and SYDVKM. CDR3 region: CASSSGLAGALEQYF. The CDR3 coding sequence is TGTGCCAGCAGTTCGGGACTAGCGGGAGCCCTCGAGCAGTACTTC.

The chain has TRBV5-1 and TRBJ2-7; 7 positions match TRBD2. The CDR3 has 15 amino acids. The germline V gene has CDR1 SGHRS and CDR2 YFSETQ. The V segment lost 7 bases and the J segment 5 bases; nucleotides outside the gene matches: 15. The CDR3 loop is CASSASAGRDHEQYF. Written as DNA, the CDR3 is TGCGCCAGCTCTGCGTCAGCGGGAAGAGACCACGAGCAGTACTTC. The full variable domain, with the rest looked up from reference TRBV5-1 and TRBJ2-7, is KAGVTQTPRYLIKTRGQQVTLSCSPISGHRSVSWYQQTPGQGLQFLFEYFSETQRNKGNFPGRFSGRQFSNSRSEMNVSTLELGDSALYLCASSASAGRDHEQYFGPGTRLTVT.

The V call is TRBV28, the J call TRBJ2-1; 10 bases are a match to TRBD1. J lost 6 bases, V lost 6 bases, and 8 bases had no gene match. The CDR3 runs 15 residues. Germline loops: CDR1 MDHEN, CDR2 SYDVKM. The DNA of the CDR3 is TGTGCCAGCAGGTTCCGGGACAGGGGCATCAATGAGCAGTTCTTC. Translation: CASRFRDRGINEQFF.

The gene calls are TRBV28 and TRBJ1-2; D uncertain. Germline CDR1 and CDR2: MDHEN and SYDVKM. This CDR3 is built from 11 residues. V lost 5 bases to trimming and J lost 11 bases, with 12 bases between them. This chain's CDR3 is CASSVGERYTF. CDR3 DNA sequence: TGTGCCAGCAGTGTAGGTGAGCGGTACACCTTC.

There are a few counts of this clone. This chain links TRBV5-1 with TRBJ1-6; perhaps TRBD1 as D (5 bases). The germline V gene has CDR1 SGHRS and CDR2 YFSETQ. V lost 7 bases and J 6 bases, leaving 14 bases between the germline ends. The CDR3 loop spans 14 amino acids. The CDR3 loop is CASGEAGINSPLHF. In DNA form, the CDR3 reads TGCGCCAGCGGGGAGGCAGGGATTAATTCACCCCTCCACTTT.

The chain uses TRBV5-1 and TRBJ2-7; D possibly corresponds to TRBD2 (5 bases). The germline gives CDR1 SGHRS, CDR2 YFSETQ. The CDR3 length is 15 residues. V lost 4 bases to trimming and J lost 0 bases, with 14 bases between them. CDR3 loop: CASSPGEAGSYEQYF. The CDR3, as DNA: TGCGCCAGCAGCCCGGGCGAGGCGGGCTCCTACGAGCAGTACTTC. Filled out from reference TRBV5-1 and TRBJ2-7, the complete variable domain reads KAGVTQTPRYLIKTRGQQVTLSCSPISGHRSVSWYQQTPGQGLQFLFEYFSETQRNKGNFPGRFSGRQFSNSRSEMNVSTLELGDSALYLCASSPGEAGSYEQYFGPGTRLTVT.

V usage is TRBV19 and J usage is TRBJ1-1; tentative D call: TRBD1 (5 bases). V shed 5 bases and J shed 0 bases, with 10 bases lying between them. The germline gives CDR1 LNHDA, CDR2 SQIVND (reference sequence). The CDR3 extends over 14 amino acids. CDR3 sequence reads: CASSLGGVNTEAFF. CDR3 nucleotide sequence: TGTGCCAGTAGTCTGGGGGGTGTGAACACTGAAGCTTTCTTT.

The chain employs TRBV25-1 and TRBJ1-1; TRBD1 matches 8 bases. Germline CDR1 reads MGHDK; CDR2 reads SYGVNS. V was pared by 6 bases and J by 4 bases, with 7 bases of the junction left unmatched. The CDR3 sequence is 14 residues long. The CDR3 coding sequence is TGTGCCAGCAGCCGACAGGGGAGGAGCACTGAAGCTTTCTTT. Translated, it gives CASSRQGRSTEAFF. The complete variable domain, with remaining parts taken from reference TRBV25-1 and TRBJ1-1, reads EADIYQTPRYLVIGTGKKITLECSQTMGHDKMYWYQQDPGMELHLIHYSYGVNSTEKGDLSSESTVSRIRTEHFPLTLESARPSHTSQYLCASSRQGRSTEAFFGQGTRLTVV.